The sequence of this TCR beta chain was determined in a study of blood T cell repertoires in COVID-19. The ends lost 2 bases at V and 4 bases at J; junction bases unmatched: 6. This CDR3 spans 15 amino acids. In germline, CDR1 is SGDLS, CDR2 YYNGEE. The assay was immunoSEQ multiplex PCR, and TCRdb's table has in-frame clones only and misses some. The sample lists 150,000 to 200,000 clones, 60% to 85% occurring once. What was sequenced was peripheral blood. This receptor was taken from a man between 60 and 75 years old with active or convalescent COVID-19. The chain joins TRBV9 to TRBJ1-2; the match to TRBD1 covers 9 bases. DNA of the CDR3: TGTGCCAGCAGCGTCGGGACAGGGAGTGGCTATGGCTACACCTTC. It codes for CASSVGTGSGYGYTF. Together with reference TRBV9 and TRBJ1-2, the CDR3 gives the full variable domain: DSGVTQTPKHLITATGQRVTLRCSPRSGDLSVYWYQQSLDQGLQFLIQYYNGEERAKGNILERFSAQQFPDLHSELNLSSLELGDSALYFCASSVGTGSGYGYTFGSGTRLTVV.